The rows below give T cell receptor beta chains drawn from one sample of a study of cytomegalovirus exposure and HLA in healthy donors. Assay: immunoSEQ multiplex PCR; the TCRdb copy retains only in-frame clones and omits some. In the table there are around 210,000 clones, approximately 78% of which are singletons. Sequenced input: PBMCs. The receptors were gathered from a woman in her 40s in good health and CMV-seronegative. The CDR3 runs from the conserved cysteine through the conserved F or W. Each record gives: V gene, J gene, D gene, clone size, CDR3 DNA, CDR3 protein. The D gene is left open where the match is weak. Clone size, where shown, is once, few, many, or a class for clones that have expanded.

v_gene: TRBV5-1
j_gene: TRBJ2-3
d_gene: -
abundance: -
CDR3nt: TGCGCCAGCAGCTTGGGGAGGACGCAGTATTTT
CDR3aa: CASSLGRTQYF

v_gene: TRBV6-5
j_gene: TRBJ2-7
d_gene: -
abundance: -
CDR3nt: TGTGCCAGCAGTTACTCGAACTCTAACCGGGGGCAGTACTTC
CDR3aa: CASSYSNSNRGQYF

v_gene: TRBV29-1
j_gene: TRBJ1-1
d_gene: -
abundance: -
CDR3nt: TGCAGCGCGTTGTACGGGAACACTGAAGCTTTCTTT
CDR3aa: CSALYGNTEAFF

v_gene: TRBV6-1
j_gene: TRBJ1-2
d_gene: -
abundance: -
CDR3nt: TGTGCCAGCAGTGAACTGTGGCAGGGGAATGGCTACACCTTC
CDR3aa: CASSELWQGNGYTF

v_gene: TRBV4-1
j_gene: TRBJ1-1
d_gene: TRBD1
abundance: -
CDR3nt: TGCGCCAGCAGATTGACAGGGGGCACTGAAGCTTTCTTT
CDR3aa: CASRLTGGTEAFF

v_gene: TRBV27
j_gene: TRBJ2-2
d_gene: TRBD1
abundance: -
CDR3nt: TGTGCCAGCAGTTTATATCAGGGGGATACCACCGGGGAGCTGTTTTTT
CDR3aa: CASSLYQGDTTGELFF

v_gene: TRBV27
j_gene: TRBJ2-7
d_gene: TRBD2
abundance: -
CDR3nt: TGTGCCAGCATGGTGGACGGGGAGGGCCTTATGTACGAGCAGTACTTC
CDR3aa: CASMVDGEGLMYEQYF

v_gene: TRBV30
j_gene: TRBJ2-7
d_gene: -
abundance: -
CDR3nt: TGTGCCTGGAGGGGCGGGATCTTCTACGAGCAGTACTTC
CDR3aa: CAWRGGIFYEQYF

v_gene: TRBV4-1
j_gene: TRBJ2-3
d_gene: TRBD2
abundance: once
CDR3nt: TGCGCCAGCAGCCAAGCTTCAGCGGGAGGACCCACAGATACGCAGTATTTT
CDR3aa: CASSQASAGGPTDTQYF

v_gene: TRBV28
j_gene: TRBJ2-2
d_gene: TRBD1
abundance: -
CDR3nt: TGTGCCAGCAGTCCCGGGACAGTAAGTGAGCTGTTTTTT
CDR3aa: CASSPGTVSELFF

v_gene: TRBV9
j_gene: TRBJ2-4
d_gene: TRBD2
abundance: -
CDR3nt: TGTGCCAGCAGCGTAGCGGGGACTAGCGGGATAGACATTCAGTACTTC
CDR3aa: CASSVAGTSGIDIQYF

v_gene: TRBV7-9
j_gene: TRBJ1-2
d_gene: -
abundance: -
CDR3nt: TGTGCCAGCAGCTTGGAGACGAAGCTCTATGGCTACACCTTC
CDR3aa: CASSLETKLYGYTF

v_gene: TRBV19
j_gene: TRBJ1-5
d_gene: -
abundance: -
CDR3nt: TGTGCCAGTAGTGACGGAGTGGCTGATATGCCCCAGCATTTT
CDR3aa: CASSDGVADMPQHF

v_gene: TRBV5-4
j_gene: TRBJ2-7
d_gene: TRBD1
abundance: -
CDR3nt: TGTGCCAGCAGCTTGTTCCACAGGGGGCGTGAGCAGTACTTC
CDR3aa: CASSLFHRGREQYF

v_gene: TRBV4-1
j_gene: TRBJ2-7
d_gene: TRBD2
abundance: -
CDR3nt: TGCGCCAGCAGCCTCCTCTCGAATAGCGGGGCCTACGAGCAGTACTTC
CDR3aa: CASSLLSNSGAYEQYF

v_gene: TRBV9
j_gene: TRBJ1-2
d_gene: -
abundance: -
CDR3nt: TGTGCCAGCAGCCCCCAGGGTATAGTTGGCTACACCTTC
CDR3aa: CASSPQGIVGYTF

v_gene: TRBV29-1
j_gene: TRBJ2-7
d_gene: -
abundance: -
CDR3nt: TGCAGCGTTAAGGCGACTGAAGCCTACGAGCGGTACTTC
CDR3aa: CSVKATEAYERYF

v_gene: TRBV27
j_gene: TRBJ2-7
d_gene: -
abundance: -
CDR3nt: TGTGCCAGCAGTTTATCGTATCCCGACGGGGTGGACGAGCAGTACTTC
CDR3aa: CASSLSYPDGVDEQYF

v_gene: TRBV19
j_gene: TRBJ2-7
d_gene: TRBD1
abundance: -
CDR3nt: TGTGCCAGTAGTCATACCGGGACAGGGGCCTACGAGCAGTACTTC
CDR3aa: CASSHTGTGAYEQYF